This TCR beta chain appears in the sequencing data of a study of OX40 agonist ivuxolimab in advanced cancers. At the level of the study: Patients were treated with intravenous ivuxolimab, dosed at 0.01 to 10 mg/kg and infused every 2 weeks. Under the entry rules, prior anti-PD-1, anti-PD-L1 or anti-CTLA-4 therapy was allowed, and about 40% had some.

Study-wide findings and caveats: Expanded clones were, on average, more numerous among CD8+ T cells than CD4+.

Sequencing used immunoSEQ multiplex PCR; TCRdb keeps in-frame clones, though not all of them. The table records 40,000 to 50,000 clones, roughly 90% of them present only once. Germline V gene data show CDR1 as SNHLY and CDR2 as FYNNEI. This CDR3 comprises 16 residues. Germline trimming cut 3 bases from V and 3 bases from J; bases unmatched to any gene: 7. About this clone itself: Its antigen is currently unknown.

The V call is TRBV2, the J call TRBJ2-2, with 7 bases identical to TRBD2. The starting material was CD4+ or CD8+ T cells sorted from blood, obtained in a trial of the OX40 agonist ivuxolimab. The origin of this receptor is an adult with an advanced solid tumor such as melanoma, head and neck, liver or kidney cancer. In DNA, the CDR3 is TGTGCCAGCAGTGAGAATGTCCTAGCGGACACCGGGGAGCTGTTTTTT. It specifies CASSENVLADTGELFF.